Below, 28 T cell receptor beta chains from the same sample are listed, as sequenced in a study of blood T cell repertoires in COVID-19. Profiled with immunoSEQ multiplex PCR; TCRdb holds only in-frame clones, not every one. Among around 40,000 clones listed, over 75% were seen once. The sample taken for sequencing was peripheral blood. These receptors came from a man at least 80 years old with active or convalescent COVID-19.

This clone was picked up a small number of times. The rearrangement joins TRBV2 to TRBJ2-7; tentatively, D is TRBD1 (5 bases). Trimming shortened V by 6 bases and J by 1 base, and 10 bases separated the two germline ends. Germline V gene sequence: CDR1 SNHLY, CDR2 FYNNEI. There are 13 residues in the CDR3. CDR3 sequence reads: CASRYPGSYEQYF. CDR3 DNA: TGTGCCAGCAGGTACCCAGGGTCCTACGAGCAGTACTTC.

This clone was observed once. The chain combines TRBV6-5 with TRBJ1-6; D possibly corresponds to TRBD1 (5 bases). Trimming pared 0 bases from V and 7 bases from J, leaving 7 bases between. CDR1 and CDR2 (germline): MNHEY, SVGAGI. The length of the CDR3 is 14 residues. CDR3 loop: CASSYSQGNSPLHF. Written as DNA, the CDR3 is TGTGCCAGCAGTTACTCCCAGGGAAATTCACCCCTCCACTTT.

The chain carries TRBV4-3 and TRBJ2-1, with D perhaps TRBD2 (5 bases). Germline CDR1 is LGHNA and CDR2 is YSLEER. This CDR3 contains 14 residues. The V gene lost 4 bases and the J gene lost 3 bases, with 10 bases spanning the gap. The CDR3 sequence is CASSLGVLYNEQFF. CDR3 nucleotide sequence: TGCGCCAGCAGCCTCGGGGTCCTCTACAATGAGCAGTTCTTC.

In this sample, this clone turned up once. The chain employs TRBV10-3 and TRBJ1-2; tentative D call: TRBD1 (5 bases). The germline gives CDR1 ENHRY, CDR2 SYGVKD. The CDR3 spans 16 residues. Deletions cut 2 bases from V and 4 bases from J, with 17 bases between. Here the CDR3 reads CAISEAMMQGGYGYTF. DNA for the CDR3: TGTGCCATCAGTGAGGCAATGATGCAGGGCGGCTATGGCTACACCTTC.

This chain joins TRBV24-1 and TRBJ1-5; 10 nucleotides agree with TRBD1. J gave up 4 bases and V 3 bases, and 5 bases lay outside the gene matches. Germline V gene lookup returns CDR1 KGHDR and CDR2 SFDVKD. This CDR3 is 16 amino acids long. CDR3 DNA: TGTGCCACCAGTGATAGCCGACAGGGGGCAAATCAGCCCCAGCATTTT. It codes for CATSDSRQGANQPQHF.

The chain employs TRBV20-1 and TRBJ2-7, with 12 bases lining up with TRBD2. Trimming took 3 bases from V and 5 from J; bases not matched to a gene: 5. There are 14 residues in the CDR3. Germline V gives CDR1 DFQATT, CDR2 SNEGSKA (reference sequence). In DNA form, the CDR3 reads TGCAGTGCTAGTTCTCTAGCGGGAGGGAACGAGCAGTACTTC. It encodes CSASSLAGGNEQYF.

The genes are TRBV2 and TRBJ1-5; TRBD1 matches 9 bases. The J segment lost 6 bases and the V segment lost 9 bases, leaving 12 bases of the junction unmatched. Per the germline V gene, CDR1 is SNHLY and CDR2 is FYNNEI. The CDR3 totals 15 residues. The CDR3 here is CASKDRGGGSQPQHF. The CDR3, as DNA: TGTGCCAGTAAAGACAGGGGGGGCGGCAGTCAGCCCCAGCATTTT.

This rearrangement joins TRBV7-2 to TRBJ1-5; D call uncertain. V lost 5 bases and J 0 bases, leaving 11 bases between the germline ends. CDR1 SGHTA and CDR2 FQGNSA come from the germline V gene. The CDR3 is 15 amino acids. CDR3 coding DNA: TGTGCCAGCAGCCCCCGGTCTCTTAGCAATCAGCCCCAGCATTTT. Protein sequence: CASSPRSLSNQPQHF. Drawing the rest from reference TRBV7-2 and TRBJ1-5, the complete variable domain is GAGVSQSPSNKVTEKGKDVELRCDPISGHTALYWYRQSLGQGLEFLIYFQGNSAPDKSGLPSDRFSAERTGGSVSTLTIQRTQQEDSAVYLCASSPRSLSNQPQHFGDGTRLSIL.

This chain joins TRBV18 and TRBJ1-1; D is possibly TRBD1 (6 bases). CDR1 and CDR2 (germline): KGHSH, LQKENI. V was trimmed by 3 bases and J by 3 bases, leaving 11 bases between them. The CDR3 consists of 14 residues. CDR3 coding DNA: TGTGCCAGCTCACCTCTGGACAGATACACTGAAGCTTTCTTT. Translation gives CASSPLDRYTEAFF.

The chain combines TRBV11-3 with TRBJ2-3; the D gene is possibly TRBD2 (5 bases). Germline V gene lookup returns CDR1 SGHNT and CDR2 YENEEA. The CDR3 has 15 amino acids. V was trimmed by 1 base and J by 2 bases, leaving 10 bases between them. The CDR3 nucleotides read TGTGCCAGCAGCTTAGCGGGGATCACCACAGATACGCAGTATTTT. Protein: CASSLAGITTDTQYF. Full variable domain (outside the CDR3, taken from reference TRBV11-3 and TRBJ2-3): EAGVVQSPRYKIIEKKQPVAFWCNPISGHNTLYWYLQNLGQGPELLIRYENEEAVDDSQLPKDRFSAERLKGVDSTLKIQPAELGDSAVYLCASSLAGITTDTQYFGPGTRLTVL.

V gene TRBV6-5 combines with J gene TRBJ1-4; 9 nucleotides line up with TRBD1. CDR1 is MNHEY, CDR2 SVGAGI, per germline. This CDR3 is built from 12 residues. V was clipped by 9 bases and J by 4 bases; unmatched bases: 0. The CDR3 sequence is CARTGGNEKLFF. The CDR3 nucleotides read TGTGCCAGGACAGGGGGTAATGAAAAACTGTTTTTT.

This clone was seen a single time. The chain has TRBV6-6 and TRBJ2-2; 7 bases are shared with TRBD1. This CDR3 region has 16 residues. From germline, CDR1 is MNHNY and CDR2 SVGAGI (reference sequence). The V segment lost 2 bases and the J segment 1 base; nucleotides outside the gene matches: 4. CDR3 region: CASSYGTGENTGELFF. DNA for the CDR3: TGTGCCAGCAGTTACGGTACAGGGGAGAACACCGGGGAGCTGTTTTTT.

This clone was observed a few times. The V gene is TRBV5-4, the J gene TRBJ2-3; 7 bases are a match to TRBD1. V shed 4 bases, J shed 2 bases, and the junction held 4 bases outside the gene matches. CDR3 length equals 14 residues. Germline V lookup: CDR1 SGHNT, CDR2 YYREEE (reference sequence). CDR3 amino acids: CASSPDRNTDTQYF. The DNA of the CDR3 is TGTGCCAGCAGCCCGGACAGGAACACAGATACGCAGTATTTT.

The V gene is TRBV4-2, the J gene TRBJ1-1, with 11 bases aligning to TRBD1. V was pared by 3 bases and J by 4 bases, with 16 bases of the junction left unmatched. Germline CDR1 LGHNA, CDR2 YNFKEQ. The CDR3 is 19 amino acids. The DNA of the CDR3 is TGTGCCAGCAGCCACTACAAAGGGGGACAGGGGGTCAAAGGCACTGAAGCTTTCTTT. Translated: CASSHYKGGQGVKGTEAFF.

V is TRBV11-2 and J is TRBJ2-3; TRBD1 agrees at 8 bases. Germline CDR1 is SGHAT and CDR2 is FQNNGV. The CDR3 has 15 residues. V lost 0 bases, J lost 4 bases, and 3 bases stayed unmatched. The CDR3 DNA reads TGTGCCAGCAGCTTAGATGACAGGGGTGCAGATACGCAGTATTTT. This translates into CASSLDDRGADTQYF.

The chain links TRBV7-2 to TRBJ2-3, with TRBD2 as a possible D gene (7 bases). With 4 bases removed from V and 4 bases from J, the gap between germline ends came to 21 bases. There are 17 residues in the CDR3. Per germline, CDR1 SGHTA and CDR2 FQGNSA. The DNA of the CDR3 is TGTGCCAGCAGCTCACCCGTGAGGGGGGGGATCGCAGATACGCAGTATTTT. Translated: CASSSPVRGGIADTQYF. Using reference TRBV7-2 and TRBJ2-3 for the parts outside the CDR3, the full variable domain is GAGVSQSPSNKVTEKGKDVELRCDPISGHTALYWYRQSLGQGLEFLIYFQGNSAPDKSGLPSDRFSAERTGGSVSTLTIQRTQQEDSAVYLCASSSPVRGGIADTQYFGPGTRLTVL.

This clone was observed once. The chain joins TRBV28 to TRBJ2-7; D possibly corresponds to TRBD2 (5 bases). The length of the CDR3 is 13 residues. Germline V gene data show CDR1 as MDHEN and CDR2 as SYDVKM. V dropped 2 bases and J dropped 4 bases, with 9 bases sitting between them. CDR3 coding DNA: TGTGCCAGCAGTTTAGGGCGGACTTACGAGCAGTACTTC. It translates to CASSLGRTYEQYF.

CDR3 loop: CASSQVAGARAQETQYF. The CDR3 DNA sequence: TGTGCCAGCAGCCAAGTGGCGGGAGCGCGAGCTCAAGAGACCCAGTACTTC. V usage is TRBV3-1 (or the pseudogene TRBV3-2) and J usage is TRBJ2-5; TRBD2 aligns across 7 bases. With V trimmed by 1 base and J by 2 bases, 10 bases remained unmatched. Germline CDR1 LGHDT, CDR2 YNNKEL (reference sequence). The CDR3 is 17 amino acids.

The chain has TRBV7-9 and TRBJ2-1; 8 bases agree with TRBD2. V lost 1 base and J lost 0; bases outside the gene matches: 11. Germline V lookup: CDR1 SEHNR, CDR2 FQNEAQ (reference sequence). This CDR3 is built from 19 residues. The CDR3 DNA is TGTGCCAGCAGCTTAGTATTCTTGGGCGGGGGGAGCTCCTACAATGAGCAGTTCTTC. Protein product: CASSLVFLGGGSSYNEQFF.

The chain is built from TRBV4-2 and TRBJ2-1; 7 positions agree with TRBD2. The trim removed 4 bases at V and 7 bases at J, leaving 13 bases unmatched. The CDR3 contains 16 residues. Germline V CDR1 and CDR2: LGHNA, YNFKEQ. The CDR3 sequence is CASSRPAGGSLNEQFF. The CDR3 nucleotides are TGTGCCAGCAGCCGCCCCGCCGGCGGGAGTTTGAATGAGCAGTTCTTC.

The rearrangement joins TRBV7-9 to TRBJ2-7, with TRBD1 matching 8 bases. The CDR3 length is 15 residues. V lost 5 bases and J lost 2; bases outside the gene matches: 8. Germline V gene sequence: CDR1 SEHNR, CDR2 FQNEAQ (reference sequence). The CDR3 reads CASSQSGQGAYEQYF. The CDR3 DNA follows: TGTGCCAGCAGCCAGAGTGGACAGGGTGCCTACGAGCAGTACTTC.

V is TRBV6-2 or TRBV6-3 and J is TRBJ2-7; no clear D. Germline CDR1 is MNHEY and CDR2 is SVGEGT. The V and J ends lost 6 bases and 2 bases respectively, with 14 bases between them. This CDR3 is built from 14 residues. CDR3 nucleotide sequence: TGTGCCAGCAGCCTGACCGGGTCCACCTACGAGCAGTACTTC. Residues: CASSLTGSTYEQYF.

The rearrangement uses TRBV19 and TRBJ1-5; 9 bases fit TRBD1. This CDR3 has 16 amino acids. Losses at the gene ends were 5 bases for V and 2 bases for J; bases not matched to a gene: 7. Germline V gives CDR1 LNHDA, CDR2 SQIVND (reference sequence). Here the CDR3 reads CASSPRTGEGNQPQHF. The CDR3 DNA is TGTGCCAGTAGTCCGAGGACAGGGGAAGGCAATCAGCCCCAGCATTTT.

The chain links TRBV28 to TRBJ1-2; a weak D match, TRBD1 (5 bases). V lost 6 bases to trimming and J lost 4 bases, with 9 bases between them. The length of the CDR3 is 12 residues. CDR1 is MDHEN, CDR2 SYDVKM, per germline. For the CDR3, the DNA is TGTGCCAGCAGGGGGCGTGCCTATGGCTACACCTTC. Its translation is CASRGRAYGYTF.

The genes are TRBV5-1 and TRBJ1-4; 8 positions agree with TRBD1. The CDR3 covers 15 residues. Looked up from germline, CDR1 is SGHRS and CDR2 is YFSETQ. V lost 4 bases, J lost 7 bases, and 9 bases stayed unmatched. CDR3 residues: CASSPDGQGSEKLFF. DNA for the CDR3: TGCGCCAGCAGCCCGGACGGACAGGGAAGTGAAAAACTGTTTTTT.

The chain has TRBV28 and TRBJ2-2; a weak D match, TRBD1 (6 bases). Germline V gene sequence: CDR1 MDHEN, CDR2 SYDVKM. Deletions cut 5 bases from V and 4 bases from J, with 17 bases between. The length of the CDR3 is 16 residues. This CDR3 is CASSLMTGIGTGELFF. The CDR3 DNA sequence: TGTGCCAGCAGTCTAATGACAGGTATCGGCACCGGGGAGCTGTTTTTT.

The genes are TRBV5-4 and TRBJ2-2; TRBD2 matches 8 bases. Trimming removed 1 base from V and 1 base from J; junction bases left unmatched: 6. The CDR3 contains 17 residues. The germline gives CDR1 SGHNT, CDR2 YYREEE (reference sequence). The CDR3 region has the DNA TGTGCCAGCAGCTTGAGGGGTAGCGGGGTGAACACCGGGGAGCTGTTTTTT. Protein sequence: CASSLRGSGVNTGELFF. Full variable domain (remainder filled in from reference TRBV5-4 and TRBJ2-2): ETGVTQSPTHLIKTRGQQVTLRCSSQSGHNTVSWYQQALGQGPQFIFQYYREEENGRGNFPPRFSGLQFPNYSSELNVNALELDDSALYLCASSLRGSGVNTGELFFGEGSRLTVL.

This clone was observed a few times. This chain joins TRBV2 and TRBJ1-5; TRBD1 aligns across 7 bases. The J segment lost 4 bases and the V segment lost 7 bases, leaving 4 bases of the junction unmatched. The CDR3 extends over 13 amino acids. The germline CDR1 and CDR2 sequences are SNHLY and FYNNEI. Written as DNA, the CDR3 is TGTGCCAGCATAGGGGGCTGGAATCAGCCCCAGCATTTT. As protein: CASIGGWNQPQHF. Supplemented by reference TRBV2 and TRBJ1-5, the full variable domain reads EPEVTQTPSHQVTQMGQEVILRCVPISNHLYFYWYRQILGQKVEFLVSFYNNEISEKSEIFDDQFSVERPDGSNFTLKIRSTKLEDSAMYFCASIGGWNQPQHFGDGTRLSIL.